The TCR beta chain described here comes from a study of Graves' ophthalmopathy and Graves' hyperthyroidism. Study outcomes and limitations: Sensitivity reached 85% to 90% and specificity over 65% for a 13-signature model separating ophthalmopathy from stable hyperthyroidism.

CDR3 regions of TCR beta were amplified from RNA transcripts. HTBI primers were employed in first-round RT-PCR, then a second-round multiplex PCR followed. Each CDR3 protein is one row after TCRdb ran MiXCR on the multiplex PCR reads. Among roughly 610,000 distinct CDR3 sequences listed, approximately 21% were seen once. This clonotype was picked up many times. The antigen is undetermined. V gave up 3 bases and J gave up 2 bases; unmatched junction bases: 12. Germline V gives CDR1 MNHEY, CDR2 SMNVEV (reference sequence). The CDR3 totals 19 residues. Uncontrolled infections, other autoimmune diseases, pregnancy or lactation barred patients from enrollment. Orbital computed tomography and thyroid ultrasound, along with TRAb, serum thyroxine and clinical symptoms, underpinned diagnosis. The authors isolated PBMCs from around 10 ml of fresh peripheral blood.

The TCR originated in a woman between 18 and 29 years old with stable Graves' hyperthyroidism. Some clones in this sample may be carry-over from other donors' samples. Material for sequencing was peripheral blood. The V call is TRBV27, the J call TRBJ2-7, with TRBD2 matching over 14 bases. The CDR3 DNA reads TGTGCCAGCAGTTTCCTAGGACTAGCGGGAGGCGATTTAACCTACGAGCAGTACTTC. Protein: CASSFLGLAGGDLTYEQYF.